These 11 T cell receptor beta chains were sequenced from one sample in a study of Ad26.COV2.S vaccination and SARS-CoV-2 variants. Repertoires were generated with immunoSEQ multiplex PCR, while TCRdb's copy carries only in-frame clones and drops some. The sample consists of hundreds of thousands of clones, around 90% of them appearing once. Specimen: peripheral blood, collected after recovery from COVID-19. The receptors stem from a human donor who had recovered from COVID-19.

CDR3 DNA: TGTGCCAGCGGAGGGAACACTGAAGCTTTCTTT. Translated: CASGGNTEAFF. The gene calls are TRBV2 and TRBJ1-1; D is unresolved. The germline V and J ends were trimmed by 8 bases and 1 base, with 5 bases remaining between them. The CDR3 is 11 amino acids. Germline V lookup: CDR1 SNHLY, CDR2 FYNNEI.

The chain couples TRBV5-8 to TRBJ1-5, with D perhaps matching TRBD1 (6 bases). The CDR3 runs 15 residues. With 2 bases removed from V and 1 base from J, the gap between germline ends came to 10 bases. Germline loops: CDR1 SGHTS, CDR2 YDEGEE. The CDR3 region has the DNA TGTGCCAGCAGCTTAGGGGGGCCGAGCAATCAGCCCCAGCATTTT. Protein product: CASSLGGPSNQPQHF.

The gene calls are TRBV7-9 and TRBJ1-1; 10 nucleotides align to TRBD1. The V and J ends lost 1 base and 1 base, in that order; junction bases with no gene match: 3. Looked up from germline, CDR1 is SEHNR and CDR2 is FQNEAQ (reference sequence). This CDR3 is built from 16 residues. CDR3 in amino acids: CASSLGGTGANTEAFF. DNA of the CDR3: TGTGCCAGCAGCTTAGGAGGGACAGGGGCGAACACTGAAGCTTTCTTT.

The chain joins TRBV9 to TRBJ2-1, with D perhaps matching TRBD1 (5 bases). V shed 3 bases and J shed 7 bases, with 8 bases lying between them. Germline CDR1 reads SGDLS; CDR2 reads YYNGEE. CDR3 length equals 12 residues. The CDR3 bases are TGTGCCAGCAGCGAAGACAGAAATGAGCAGTTCTTC. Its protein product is CASSEDRNEQFF.

The DNA for the CDR3 is TGTGCCAGCAGCAGTGTCGCAGGGCTTCCCTATGGCTACACCTTC. Its protein is CASSSVAGLPYGYTF. The V call is TRBV21-1, the J call TRBJ1-2; the table calls TRBD1, which could not be checked here. TRBV21-1 is termed a pseudogene. This CDR3 has 15 amino acids.

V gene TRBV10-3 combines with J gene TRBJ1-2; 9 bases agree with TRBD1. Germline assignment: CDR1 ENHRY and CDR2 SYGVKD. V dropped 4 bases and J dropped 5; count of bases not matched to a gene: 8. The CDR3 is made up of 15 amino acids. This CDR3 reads CAISGSDRGSYGYTF. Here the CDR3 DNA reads TGTGCCATCAGTGGATCGGACAGGGGCTCATATGGCTACACCTTC.

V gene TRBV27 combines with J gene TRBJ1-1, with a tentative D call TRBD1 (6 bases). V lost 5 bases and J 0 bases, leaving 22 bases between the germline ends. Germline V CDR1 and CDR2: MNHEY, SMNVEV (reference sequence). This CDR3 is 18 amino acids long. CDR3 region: CASSLTTQGAGMNTEAFF. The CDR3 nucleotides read TGTGCCAGCAGTCTAACCACACAGGGCGCAGGAATGAACACTGAAGCTTTCTTT.

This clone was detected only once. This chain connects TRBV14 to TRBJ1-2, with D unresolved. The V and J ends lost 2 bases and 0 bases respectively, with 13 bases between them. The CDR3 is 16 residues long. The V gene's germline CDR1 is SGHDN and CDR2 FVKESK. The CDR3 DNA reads TGTGCCAGCAGCCAAAGTTTGGGCGGAGCTAACTATGGCTACACCTTC. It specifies CASSQSLGGANYGYTF.

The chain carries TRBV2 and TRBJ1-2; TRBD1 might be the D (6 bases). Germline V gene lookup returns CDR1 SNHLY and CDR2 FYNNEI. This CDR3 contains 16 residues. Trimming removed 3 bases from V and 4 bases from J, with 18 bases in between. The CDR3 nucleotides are TGTGCCAGCAGTGAGAGCGAGGGGGGGCGAGCCTATGGCTACACCTTC. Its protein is CASSESEGGRAYGYTF. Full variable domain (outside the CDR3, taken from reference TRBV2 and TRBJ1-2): EPEVTQTPSHQVTQMGQEVILRCVPISNHLYFYWYRQILGQKVEFLVSFYNNEISEKSEIFDDQFSVERPDGSNFTLKIRSTKLEDSAMYFCASSESEGGRAYGYTFGSGTRLTVV.

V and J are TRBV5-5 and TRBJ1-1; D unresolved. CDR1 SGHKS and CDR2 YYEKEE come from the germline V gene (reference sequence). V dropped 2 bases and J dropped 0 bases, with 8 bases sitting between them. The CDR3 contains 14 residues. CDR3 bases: TGTGCCAGCAGCTTCGTTCAGGTGAACACTGAAGCTTTCTTT. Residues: CASSFVQVNTEAFF.

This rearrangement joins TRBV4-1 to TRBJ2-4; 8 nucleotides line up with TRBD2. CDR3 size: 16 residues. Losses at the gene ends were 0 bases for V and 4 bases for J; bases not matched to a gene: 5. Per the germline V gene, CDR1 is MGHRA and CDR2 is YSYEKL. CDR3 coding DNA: TGCGCCAGCAGCCAAGAGGGAATAGCGGGGAAAAACATTCAGTACTTC. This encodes CASSQEGIAGKNIQYF.